This T cell receptor (beta chain) was observed in a study of cytomegalovirus exposure and HLA in healthy donors. With 60 Vbeta and 13 Jbeta primers, the PCR was carried out. Generated by immunoSEQ multiplex PCR, the TCRdb table keeps only in-frame clones and is missing some. The sample yields around 94,000 clones, roughly four fifths seen once. Study conclusions and caveats: Rarity marked most TCR sequences, yet some public TCRs occurred in many donors.

The CDR3 contains 15 residues. Trimming took 8 bases from V and 0 from J; bases not matched to a gene: 6. Per germline, CDR1 GTSNPN and CDR2 SVGIG (reference sequence). Turning to this clone: Antigen specificity is unknown.

This chain connects TRBV30 to TRBJ2-5, with 13 bases aligning to TRBD2. Specimen: PBMCs. This sequence was found in a woman in her fifties or sixties in good health and CMV-seropositive. DNA for the CDR3: TGTGCCGGGACTAGCGGGATAATGTACCAAGAGACCCAGTACTTC. It yields the protein CAGTSGIMYQETQYF.